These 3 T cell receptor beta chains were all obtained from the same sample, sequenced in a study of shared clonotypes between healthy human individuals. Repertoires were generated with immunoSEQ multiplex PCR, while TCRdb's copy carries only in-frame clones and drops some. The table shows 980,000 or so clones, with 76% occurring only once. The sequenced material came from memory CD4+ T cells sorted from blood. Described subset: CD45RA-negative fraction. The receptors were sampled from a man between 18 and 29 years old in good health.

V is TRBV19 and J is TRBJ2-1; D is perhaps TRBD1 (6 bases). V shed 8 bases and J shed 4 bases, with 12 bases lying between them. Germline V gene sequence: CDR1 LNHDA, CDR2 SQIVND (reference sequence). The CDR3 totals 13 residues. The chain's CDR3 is CASGDMLYNEQFF. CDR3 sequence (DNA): TGTGCCAGTGGGGACATGCTGTACAATGAGCAGTTCTTC.

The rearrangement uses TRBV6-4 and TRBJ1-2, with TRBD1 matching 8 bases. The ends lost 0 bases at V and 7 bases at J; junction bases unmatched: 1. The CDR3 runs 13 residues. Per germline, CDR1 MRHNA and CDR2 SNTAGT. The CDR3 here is CASSDSTGAGYTF. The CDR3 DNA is TGTGCCAGCAGTGACTCGACAGGGGCTGGCTACACCTTC.

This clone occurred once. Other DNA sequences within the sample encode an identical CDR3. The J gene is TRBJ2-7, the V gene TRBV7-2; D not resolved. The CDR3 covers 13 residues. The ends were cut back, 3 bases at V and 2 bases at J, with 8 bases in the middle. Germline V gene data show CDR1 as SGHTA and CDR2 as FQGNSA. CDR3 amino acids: CASSLVATYEQYF. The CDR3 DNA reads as TGTGCCAGCAGCTTGGTAGCTACCTACGAGCAGTACTTC.